The 23 T cell receptor beta chains presented below share a single source sample, sequenced in a study of blood T cell repertoires in COVID-19. The data were produced by immunoSEQ multiplex PCR, yet TCRdb's version contains in-frame clones alone and is incomplete. The repertoire consists of 50,000 to 70,000 clones, with about 78% occurring once and the leading ten covering approximately 20%. Input material: peripheral blood. These receptors were collected from a man in his forties or fifties with active or convalescent COVID-19.

The chain's CDR3 is CASSYGGLGYEQYF. The CDR3 DNA sequence: TGTGCCAGCAGCTACGGGGGACTAGGCTACGAGCAGTACTTC. The chain couples TRBV7-9 to TRBJ2-7; TRBD2 aligns across 8 bases. The CDR3 length is 14 residues. In germline, CDR1 is SEHNR, CDR2 FQNEAQ (reference sequence). The V gene end was trimmed by 4 bases and the J gene end by 3 bases; junction bases not matched to a gene: 5.

The chain employs TRBV5-1 and TRBJ2-5; TRBD2 matches at 9 bases. This CDR3 is built from 14 residues. The germline V gene has CDR1 SGHRS and CDR2 YFSETQ. The V segment lost 7 bases and the J segment 4 bases; nucleotides outside the gene matches: 8. The CDR3 DNA sequence: TGCGCCAGCGGAGCTAGCGGGAACATAGAGACCCAGTACTTC. Translated, it gives CASGASGNIETQYF.

The chain carries TRBV4-2 and TRBJ2-7; TRBD2 aligns across 7 bases. CDR3 size: 15 residues. After removal of 0 bases from V and 4 bases from J, the junction contained 6 bases not matched to a gene. CDR1 and CDR2 from the germline V gene are LGHNA and YNFKEQ. DNA for the CDR3: TGTGCCAGCAGCCAAGATTTGCGGGAGCTGTACGAGCAGTACTTC. This translates into CASSQDLRELYEQYF.

This chain joins TRBV19 and TRBJ2-7; maybe TRBD1 (6 bases). The ends were cut back, 6 bases at V and 4 bases at J, with 16 bases in the middle. The germline CDR1 and CDR2 sequences are LNHDA and SQIVND (reference sequence). CDR3 length: 14 amino acids. CDR3: CASSQQGNSYEQYF. The CDR3 DNA reads as TGTGCCAGTAGCCAACAGGGAAATTCGTACGAGCAGTACTTC.

This chain's CDR3 is CASSIPPRVPSRQNTGELFF. CDR3 sequence (DNA): TGTGCCAGCTCCATCCCCCCCCGGGTCCCTTCACGCCAGAACACCGGGGAGCTGTTTTTT. This chain links TRBV7-3 with TRBJ2-2; D gene unclear. The CDR3 length is 20 residues. Trimming stripped 8 bases from V and 1 base from J, with 29 bases between. Germline V lookup: CDR1 SGHTA, CDR2 FQGTGA.

J is TRBJ2-1 and V is TRBV7-9; 11 positions match TRBD2. V gave up 1 base and J gave up 8 bases; unmatched junction bases: 7. CDR3 size: 16 residues. Germline CDR1 reads SEHNR; CDR2 reads FQNEAQ (reference sequence). CDR3 amino acids: CASSLGVSGRGDEQFF. For the CDR3, the DNA is TGTGCCAGCAGCTTAGGGGTTAGCGGGAGGGGGGATGAGCAGTTCTTC.

V is TRBV3-1 (or the pseudogene TRBV3-2) and J is TRBJ1-2; no reliable D call. CDR1 and CDR2 from the germline V gene are LGHDT and YNNKEL (reference sequence). Trimming removed 1 base at V and 4 bases at J, with 7 bases between. The CDR3 length is 13 residues. CDR3 amino acids: CASSQVASYGYTF. CDR3 coding DNA: TGTGCCAGCAGCCAAGTTGCTAGCTATGGCTACACCTTC.

Worth noting for this clone: Other DNA sequences in the sample encode the same CDR3. The chain combines TRBV4-2 with TRBJ2-3, with D unresolved. V was trimmed by 0 bases and J by 0 bases, leaving 7 bases between them. CDR3 length: 15 amino acids. Germline lookup yields CDR1 LGHNA and CDR2 YNFKEQ. The CDR3 reads CASSQERTSTDTQYF. CDR3 coding DNA: TGTGCCAGCAGCCAAGAAAGAACTAGCACAGATACGCAGTATTTT.

This chain joins TRBV4-2 and TRBJ2-3, with 15 bases fitting TRBD2. This CDR3 region has 20 residues. Per germline, CDR1 LGHNA and CDR2 YNFKEQ. Trimming at V came to 7 bases and at J to 4 bases, leaving 18 bases not matched to a gene. As DNA, the CDR3 is TGTGCCAGCAACCTAGTAGCGGGACTAGCGGGAGGAGTTTCCCCAGATACGCAGTATTTT. Amino acid sequence: CASNLVAGLAGGVSPDTQYF.

The genes are TRBV18 and TRBJ2-4; D may be TRBD2 (5 bases). Per germline, CDR1 KGHSH and CDR2 LQKENI. The V end was cut by 6 bases, the J end by 0 bases, with 21 bases between. CDR3 length equals 18 residues. This chain's CDR3 is CASSPQVPGNLAKNIQYF. As DNA, the CDR3 is TGTGCCAGCTCCCCTCAAGTACCCGGGAATTTAGCCAAAAACATTCAGTACTTC.

V gene TRBV11-2 combines with J gene TRBJ1-3; a possible D gene is TRBD1 (6 bases). With 3 bases removed from V and 4 bases from J, the gap between germline ends came to 10 bases. Germline-derived CDR1 and CDR2 are SGHAT and FQNNGV. CDR3 length: 14 residues. Written as DNA, the CDR3 is TGTGCCAGCAGCTTGGACAGAATCGGAAACACCATATATTTT. Its protein is CASSLDRIGNTIYF.

The J gene is TRBJ1-1, the V gene TRBV6-2 or TRBV6-3; D is perhaps TRBD1 (5 bases). In germline, CDR1 is MNHEY, CDR2 SVGEGT. Trimming removed 4 bases from V and 3 bases from J, with 18 bases in between. The CDR3 is 16 residues long. Here the CDR3 reads CASSFFLGGTDTEAFF. For the CDR3, the DNA is TGTGCCAGCAGTTTCTTTTTGGGGGGAACGGACACTGAAGCTTTCTTT.

This clone was picked up a small number of times. The chain links TRBV7-8 to TRBJ2-1; maybe TRBD1 (6 bases). Germline loops: CDR1 SGHVS, CDR2 FQNEAQ. V dropped 3 bases and J dropped 4 bases, with 10 bases sitting between them. The CDR3 totals 14 residues. CDR3 amino acids: CASSFRDTYNEQFF. CDR3 DNA: TGTGCCAGCAGCTTCCGGGACACATACAATGAGCAGTTCTTC.

The chain employs TRBV19 and TRBJ1-5; maybe TRBD1 (6 bases). CDR3 length: 14 residues. Germline CDR1 is LNHDA and CDR2 is SQIVND (reference sequence). The V end lost 3 bases, the J end lost 9 bases, and 15 bases lay between the germline ends. The CDR3 loop reads CASSIGGAFRPQHF. CDR3 coding DNA: TGTGCCAGTAGTATTGGGGGGGCATTTCGGCCCCAGCATTTT. Full variable domain (outside the CDR3, taken from reference TRBV19 and TRBJ1-5): DGGITQSPKYLFRKEGQNVTLSCEQNLNHDAMYWYRQDPGQGLRLIYYSQIVNDFQKGDIAEGYSVSREKKESFPLTVTSAQKNPTAFYLCASSIGGAFRPQHFGDGTRLSIL.

By sample fraction, this clone is large. V gene TRBV6-5 combines with J gene TRBJ1-2; D remains ambiguous. V gave up 4 bases and J gave up 2 bases, with 14 bases separating them. CDR3 length equals 15 residues. CDR1 and CDR2 from the germline V gene are MNHEY and SVGAGI. DNA for the CDR3: TGTGCCAGCAGTTCCATTCACAGCGGGAACTATGGCTACACCTTC. Its translation is CASSSIHSGNYGYTF.

This clone is labeled medium-sized (0.01 to 0.1%). The DNA of the CDR3 is TGTGCCAGTAGTATTAGGGGACTAGCGGGAGCCGTCACAGATACGCAGTATTTT. This sequence encodes CASSIRGLAGAVTDTQYF. The chain employs TRBV19 and TRBJ2-3; 14 positions agree with TRBD2. This CDR3 contains 18 residues. J gave up 2 bases and V 3 bases, and 7 bases lay outside the gene matches. Germline V gene data show CDR1 as LNHDA and CDR2 as SQIVND (reference sequence).

The chain uses TRBV5-6 and TRBJ2-1; 8 bases agree with TRBD2. Germline assignment: CDR1 SGHDT and CDR2 YYEEEE. This CDR3 region has 16 residues. V shed 0 bases and J 3 bases; nucleotides not matched to a gene: 5. CDR3 region: CASSLAGGGNYNEQFF. CDR3 in DNA: TGTGCCAGCAGCTTGGCGGGAGGGGGGAACTACAATGAGCAGTTCTTC.

This chain joins TRBV11-2 and TRBJ2-2, with TRBD1 matching over 7 bases. Germline lookup yields CDR1 SGHAT and CDR2 FQNNGV. The CDR3 length is 14 residues. Losses at the gene ends were 3 bases for V and 14 bases for J; bases not matched to a gene: 12. The CDR3 bases are TGTGCCAGCAGCTTCGGAACAGACAGGGTCGAACTGTTTTTT. This encodes CASSFGTDRVELFF.

This clone was picked up a small number of times. The J gene is TRBJ2-3, the V gene TRBV18; D gene unclear. V was pared by 0 bases and J by 4 bases, with 8 bases between. This CDR3 comprises 14 residues. CDR1 and CDR2 (germline): KGHSH, LQKENI. The CDR3, as DNA: TGTGCCAGCTCACCACCTTCCCTCCCAGATACGCAGTATTTT. Translation: CASSPPSLPDTQYF.

The chain links TRBV2 to TRBJ1-5; D gene ambiguous. Germline CDR1 and CDR2: SNHLY and FYNNEI. The CDR3 sequence is 11 residues long. The ends were cut back, 6 bases at V and 11 bases at J, with 11 bases in the middle. The CDR3 reads CASSPRGTQHF. The CDR3 nucleotides are TGTGCCAGCAGCCCCCGAGGGACCCAGCATTTT.

The rearrangement links TRBV3-1 (or the pseudogene TRBV3-2) to TRBJ2-7; 12 bases are shared with TRBD1. CDR3 length: 15 amino acids. With V trimmed by 3 bases and J by 11 bases, 11 bases remained unmatched. Germline CDR1 reads LGHDT; CDR2 reads YNNKEL (reference sequence). The CDR3 reads CASSQDPGQGAREYF. CDR3 nucleotides: TGTGCCAGCAGCCAGGATCCGGGACAGGGGGCGCGAGAGTACTTC.

The chain joins TRBV7-3 to TRBJ2-1; D might be TRBD2 (5 bases). V was shortened by 5 bases and J by 4 bases, with 12 bases between the two germline ends. Looked up from germline, CDR1 is SGHTA and CDR2 is FQGTGA. The CDR3 consists of 14 residues. DNA of the CDR3: TGTGCCAGCAGCATCCTAGGACTGTACAATGAGCAGTTCTTC. It specifies CASSILGLYNEQFF.

For this clone: The same CDR3 can be traced to other DNA sequences in this sample. The rearrangement links TRBV20-1 to TRBJ2-3; D is ambiguous. Germline V gene data show CDR1 as DFQATT and CDR2 as SNEGSKA (reference sequence). The CDR3 spans 11 residues. The germline V and J ends were trimmed by 4 bases and 3 bases, with 5 bases remaining between them. CDR3 coding DNA: TGCAGTGCTACTCGTACAGATACGCAGTATTTT. Its protein is CSATRTDTQYF.